This T cell receptor beta chain comes out of a study of blood T cell dynamics during melanoma immunotherapy. Time point: pre-treatment baseline. Apart from two fast progressors, RECIST 1.1 response was judged 12 weeks post-infusion. Germline V gives CDR1 MNHNS, CDR2 SASEGT. With 6 bases removed from V and 5 bases from J, the gap between germline ends came to 16 bases. The CDR3 consists of 15 residues. This clone was seen a single time. Every bulk PBMC sample received the same 350 ng of DNA. The data were produced by immunoSEQ multiplex PCR, yet TCRdb's version contains in-frame clones alone and is incomplete. The table includes approximately 23,000 clones, over 85% detected once.

Sample: blood, taken from a patient treated with checkpoint blockade. The V gene is TRBV6-1, the J gene TRBJ1-4; no definite D call. The clonotype originates from a human donor with melanoma. CDR3 protein: CASSPGTVRNEKLFF. CDR3 bases: TGTGCCAGCAGCCCAGGAACGGTACGAAATGAAAAACTGTTTTTT.